What follows describes a single TCR beta chain. Bulk and single-cell libraries used iRepertoire multiplex PCR with TCR subtype-specific primers. Reprocessing the multiplex PCR reads, TCRdb reports a single entry for every CDR3 protein and omits DNA. In total, the table holds 8,000 to 8,500 distinct CDR3 sequences. The data are from a study of T cells in severe cutaneous drug reactions. The CDR3 runs 15 residues. Sequenced patients had Stevens-Johnson syndrome or toxic epidermal necrolysis caused by carbamazepine. This clonotype was obtained from a human donor with a severe cutaneous adverse drug reaction. Source material: cells from a skin blister. The V call is TRBV12-3 or TRBV12-4, the J call TRBJ2-3; TCRdb names TRBD1, which stays unverified in the absence of DNA. CDR3 region: CASSLGRGSTDTQYF.